The rows below give T cell receptor beta chains drawn from one sample of a study of T cell responses to AZD1222 COVID-19 vaccine. The repertoire was sequenced with immunoSEQ multiplex PCR; TCRdb's copy has only in-frame clones and lacks some. The sample has 100,000 to 150,000 clones, 85% to 90% seen once. The input for sequencing was peripheral blood, taken on day 0 of AZD1222 vaccination. The receptors stem from an adult in good health. CDR3s include the opening cysteine and the closing phenylalanine or tryptophan. A D gene is named only where the DNA matches it firmly.

TRBJ2-7,TRBD2,TRBV7-2,TGTGCCAGCAGCTTCAAAGCGGGAGGAGCCGAGCAGTACTTC,CASSFKAGGAEQYF
TRBJ1-3,TRBD1,TRBV2,TGTGCCAGCAGTTATACAGGGGACTCTGGAAACACCATATATTTT,CASSYTGDSGNTIYF
TRBJ1-1,-,TRBV29-1,TGCAGCGTCGCGGACAGGAACACTGAAGCTTTCTTT,CSVADRNTEAFF
TRBJ1-4,TRBD1,TRBV5-6,TGTGCCAGCAGCGGGACAGGGGGAAAACTGTTTTTT,CASSGTGGKLFF
TRBJ1-3,-,TRBV6-5,TGTGCCAGCAGTTACAGGCTGGACACCTCTGGAAACACCATATATTTT,CASSYRLDTSGNTIYF
TRBJ2-1,-,TRBV2,TGTGCCAGCAGCTACGTAGGCTCCTACAATGAGCAGTTCTTC,CASSYVGSYNEQFF
TRBJ2-7,TRBD2,TRBV5-1,TGCGCCAGCAGCCCCCAATTGAGGAGCGGGGGGGGCACCTACGAGCAGTACTTC,CASSPQLRSGGGTYEQYF
TRBJ2-3,TRBD2,TRBV5-4,TGTGCCAGCAGCTCCCGATTAGCGGGAGCGGGGGCAGATACGCAGTATTTT,CASSSRLAGAGADTQYF
TRBJ1-5,-,TRBV4-2,TGTGCCAGCAGCCAAGACGAAAGTCTGAGCAATCAGCCCCAGCATTTT,CASSQDESLSNQPQHF
TRBJ2-7,TRBD1,TRBV3-1/TRBV3-2,TGTGCCAGCAGCATATTTCGGGACAGGGAGAAGCAGTACTTC,CASSIFRDREKQYF
TRBJ1-5,-,TRBV29-1,TGCAGCGTTGTTTTCAGGGGTAGCAATCAGCCCCAGCATTTT,CSVVFRGSNQPQHF
TRBJ1-1,-,TRBV6-5,TGTGCCAGCAGTTACCACGGGGAGGGGTTAGCTTTCTTT,CASSYHGEGLAFF
TRBJ2-7,-,TRBV5-1,TGCGCCAGCAGCTTGCGCGGCGGAGAGTACGAGGAGCAGTACTTC,CASSLRGGEYEEQYF
TRBJ1-1,-,TRBV5-5,TGTGCCAGCAGCCGAAAAGGGGACACTGAAGCTTTCTTT,CASSRKGDTEAFF
TRBJ2-7,-,TRBV7-8,TGTGCCAGCAGCTTAGAGAGGACAGCCTACGAGCAGTACTTC,CASSLERTAYEQYF
TRBJ2-5,TRBD2,TRBV3-1/TRBV3-2,TGTGCCAGCAGCCAATTTAGCGGGGGGGAGACCCAGTACTTC,CASSQFSGGETQYF
TRBJ2-5,-,TRBV12-3/TRBV12-4,TGTGCCAGCAGCCACGCAGTTGCGACCCAGTACTTC,CASSHAVATQYF
TRBJ2-1,-,TRBV6-5,TGTGCCAGCAGTTATTTGGGGGCAGGGGAAATTGAGCAGTTCTTC,CASSYLGAGEIEQFF
TRBJ2-3,-,TRBV24-1,TGTGCCACTGCTCAGGGGCAGGCTCAGGATACGCAGTATTTT,CATAQGQAQDTQYF